This passage covers 28 T cell receptor beta chains from one sample sequenced in a study of cytomegalovirus exposure and HLA in healthy donors. Researchers ran the PCR with 60 Vbeta and 13 Jbeta primers. TCRdb keeps only in-frame clones here, not all; method: immunoSEQ multiplex PCR. The table lists about 150,000 clones, around 75% of them singletons, with 1.3% to 1.5% in the top ten. Sequenced sample: PBMCs. All receptors come from a man aged 18 to 35 in good health and CMV-seronegative.

As to this clone: This sample includes further DNA sequences coding for the same CDR3. This chain joins TRBV30 and TRBJ1-5; 7 bases align to TRBD1. The V gene end was trimmed by 3 bases and the J gene end by 5 bases; junction bases not matched to a gene: 4. CDR1 is GTSNPN and CDR2 is SVGIG in the germline V gene (reference sequence). This CDR3 contains 13 residues. CDR3 residues: CAWSPQGDQPQHF. CDR3 in DNA: TGTGCCTGGAGCCCCCAGGGGGATCAGCCCCAGCATTTT.

The rearrangement links TRBV12-5 to TRBJ2-1; 9 bases map to TRBD1. After removal of 5 bases from V and 4 bases from J, the junction contained 6 bases not matched to a gene. Germline V gene data show CDR1 as LGHNT and CDR2 as FRNRAP. CDR3 length equals 15 residues. The CDR3 region has the DNA TGTGCTAGTGGTGCGGGACAGGGTGGTTACAATGAGCAGTTCTTC. It translates to CASGAGQGGYNEQFF.

This clone was observed many times. The rearrangement links TRBV14 to TRBJ1-3; tentative D call: TRBD1 (6 bases). The CDR3 sequence is 17 residues long. V lost 1 base and J 0 bases, leaving 13 bases between the germline ends. Germline loops: CDR1 SGHDN, CDR2 FVKESK. The CDR3 nucleotides are TGTGCCAGCAGCCAAGGACAGGTCCGTCCCTCTGGAAACACCATATATTTT. It encodes CASSQGQVRPSGNTIYF.

The CDR3 DNA reads TGTGCCAGCAGCGTATTGTCCAGCCCGGGGGAAAAACTGTTTTTT. Translating gives CASSVLSSPGEKLFF. V is TRBV9 and J is TRBJ1-4; D remains ambiguous. CDR1 is SGDLS, CDR2 YYNGEE, per germline. The CDR3 spans 15 residues. V gave up 1 base and J gave up 8 bases, with 15 bases separating them. The whole variable domain, filled in from reference TRBV9 and TRBJ1-4, reads DSGVTQTPKHLITATGQRVTLRCSPRSGDLSVYWYQQSLDQGLQFLIQYYNGEERAKGNILERFSAQQFPDLHSELNLSSLELGDSALYFCASSVLSSPGEKLFFGSGTQLSVL.

This chain connects TRBV6-5 to TRBJ2-7; TRBD1 aligns across 10 bases. The trim removed 2 bases at V and 3 bases at J, leaving 1 base unmatched. This CDR3 has 14 residues. CDR1 and CDR2 (germline): MNHEY, SVGAGI. CDR3 nucleotide sequence: TGTGCCAGCAGTTACGACAGGGGGCTCTACGAGCAGTACTTC. This encodes CASSYDRGLYEQYF.

This clone was observed a single time. The chain has TRBV7-2 and TRBJ1-5; TRBD1 matches 8 bases. Trimming cost V 6 bases and J 2 bases; bases outside gene matches: 3. This CDR3 spans 14 amino acids. From germline, CDR1 is SGHTA and CDR2 FQGNSA. CDR3 sequence (DNA): TGTGCCAGCAGGCCGACAGGGGGCAATCAGCCCCAGCATTTT. Translating gives CASRPTGGNQPQHF.

The chain employs TRBV4-1 and TRBJ2-7; 7 positions agree with TRBD2. V gave up 0 bases and J gave up 0 bases; unmatched junction bases: 14. Germline lookup yields CDR1 MGHRA and CDR2 YSYEKL. The CDR3 spans 19 residues. For the CDR3, the DNA is TGCGCCAGCAGCCAAGATGGCGGGGGTAGCGGTTCTGTCTCCTACGAGCAGTACTTC. Translating gives CASSQDGGGSGSVSYEQYF.

This chain links TRBV25-1 with TRBJ2-1; 8 bases are a match to TRBD1. V was pared by 10 bases and J by 12 bases, with 14 bases of the junction left unmatched. Germline V gives CDR1 MGHDK, CDR2 SYGVNS. The CDR3 sequence is 13 residues long. CDR3 in amino acids: CATKGTGPSPQFF. Written as DNA, the CDR3 is TGTGCCACCAAAGGGACAGGCCCGTCCCCGCAGTTCTTC.

This chain joins TRBV4-3 and TRBJ2-7; 9 bases align to TRBD2. Germline lookup yields CDR1 LGHNA and CDR2 YSLEER. This CDR3 has 15 amino acids. V trimming: 1 base; J trimming: 4 bases; junction bases outside the gene matches: 5. DNA of the CDR3: TGCGCCAGCAGCCAAGTGCTAGCGGGAAGGTACGAGCAGTACTTC. Translation gives CASSQVLAGRYEQYF.

This sequence joins TRBV19 and TRBJ2-5, with TRBD1 matching over 9 bases. The CDR3 extends over 15 amino acids. CDR1 is LNHDA, CDR2 SQIVND, per germline (reference sequence). Trimming cost V 5 bases and J 2 bases; bases outside gene matches: 6. CDR3 sequence (DNA): TGTGCCAGTAGTCGGATCGGACAGGGGCAAGAGACCCAGTACTTC. Protein: CASSRIGQGQETQYF.

The V and J genes are TRBV7-9 and TRBJ2-5; 12 bases are a match to TRBD1. V dropped 6 bases and J dropped 4; count of bases not matched to a gene: 9. This CDR3 region has 16 residues. CDR1 and CDR2 from the germline V gene are SEHNR and FQNEAQ (reference sequence). The CDR3 region has the DNA TGTGCCAGCAGTCACCGGGACAGGGGGCAGGTAGAGACCCAGTACTTC. It is translated as CASSHRDRGQVETQYF.

This chain connects TRBV5-1 to TRBJ2-5; D may be TRBD2 (5 bases). This CDR3 contains 15 residues. Trimming pared 0 bases from V and 2 bases from J, leaving 11 bases between. The germline gives CDR1 SGHRS, CDR2 YFSETQ. The CDR3 DNA reads as TGCGCCAGCAGCTTGGTAGAGGGAAGTCAAGAGACCCAGTACTTC. Encoded protein: CASSLVEGSQETQYF.

The V and J genes are TRBV28 and TRBJ1-2, with 8 bases fitting TRBD1. Germline values: CDR1 MDHEN, CDR2 SYDVKM. This CDR3 comprises 14 residues. The trim removed 3 bases at V and 7 bases at J, leaving 7 bases unmatched. CDR3 nucleotide sequence: TGTGCCAGCAGTTTCCCCAGGGGGCTTGGTGGCTACACCTTC. The encoded protein is CASSFPRGLGGYTF.

The V gene is TRBV6-1, the J gene TRBJ2-7, with D perhaps TRBD2 (6 bases). Germline V gives CDR1 MNHNS, CDR2 SASEGT. The CDR3 is made up of 14 amino acids. The germline V and J ends were trimmed by 1 base and 4 bases, with 11 bases remaining between them. DNA of the CDR3: TGTGCCAGCAGTGAAGGGGGACTGGAATACGAGCAGTACTTC. Translating it yields CASSEGGLEYEQYF.

This clone occurred a few times. The chain joins TRBV30 to TRBJ2-1, with 10 positions matching TRBD2. The CDR3 is made up of 14 amino acids. Germline lookup yields CDR1 GTSNPN and CDR2 SVGIG (reference sequence). V lost 5 bases, J lost 0 bases, and 1 base stayed unmatched. The CDR3 nucleotides are TGTGCCTGGGCTAGCGGGAGCTCCTACAATGAGCAGTTCTTC. This sequence encodes CAWASGSSYNEQFF.

This chain links TRBV5-4 with TRBJ2-3; TRBD2 matches at 8 bases. V trimming: 4 bases; J trimming: 0 bases; junction bases outside the gene matches: 13. The CDR3 runs to 18 residues. Per germline, CDR1 SGHNT and CDR2 YYREEE (reference sequence). The chain's CDR3 is CASSRGGAGVPSTDTQYF. The CDR3 DNA sequence: TGTGCCAGCAGCCGCGGGGGAGCGGGGGTCCCTAGCACAGATACGCAGTATTTT.

DNA for the CDR3: TGTGCCAGCAGGCCCCGGCGGGGAGCCTACGAGCAGTACTTC. Translation: CASRPRRGAYEQYF. V gene TRBV5-8 combines with J gene TRBJ2-7; TRBD2 is a possible D gene (6 bases). Germline V lookup: CDR1 SGHTS, CDR2 YDEGEE. The germline V and J ends were trimmed by 5 bases and 2 bases, with 14 bases remaining between them. This CDR3 region has 14 residues.

The chain is built from TRBV7-2 and TRBJ1-5, with TRBD1 as a possible D gene (6 bases). V was shortened by 4 bases and J by 4 bases, with 11 bases between the two germline ends. The CDR3 has 14 residues. CDR1 is SGHTA, CDR2 FQGNSA, per germline. The CDR3 bases are TGTGCCAGCAGCTATGAGGGGGGGAATCAGCCCCAGCATTTT. Residues: CASSYEGGNQPQHF.

This chain connects TRBV28 to TRBJ2-3; a possible D gene is TRBD1 (5 bases). V was cut by 4 bases and J by 4 bases, with 9 bases left in between. The CDR3 is 13 amino acids. Germline V gene sequence: CDR1 MDHEN, CDR2 SYDVKM. CDR3 amino acids: CASSWLRADTQYF. In DNA, the CDR3 is TGTGCCAGCAGTTGGCTCAGGGCAGATACGCAGTATTTT.

This chain links TRBV27 with TRBJ1-2; TRBD1 agrees at 8 bases. The CDR3 loop spans 14 amino acids. Germline CDR1 and CDR2: MNHEY and SMNVEV (reference sequence). Losses at the gene ends were 2 bases for V and 4 bases for J; bases not matched to a gene: 3. CDR3 sequence (DNA): TGTGCCAGCAGTTTAGGGCAGGGGGCCTATGGCTACACCTTC. Translated: CASSLGQGAYGYTF.

The V gene is TRBV5-1, the J gene TRBJ2-5; TRBD1 matches at 7 bases. The CDR3 has 13 residues. The V and J ends lost 6 bases and 5 bases, in that order; junction bases with no gene match: 7. Germline V gene lookup returns CDR1 SGHRS and CDR2 YFSETQ. The CDR3 region has the DNA TGCGCCAGCACCACCACAGGGGCGGAGACCCAGTACTTC. Translation: CASTTTGAETQYF. Complete variable domain (other parts from reference TRBV5-1 and TRBJ2-5): KAGVTQTPRYLIKTRGQQVTLSCSPISGHRSVSWYQQTPGQGLQFLFEYFSETQRNKGNFPGRFSGRQFSNSRSEMNVSTLELGDSALYLCASTTTGAETQYFGPGTRLLVL.

The chain combines TRBV30 with TRBJ2-3, with D maybe TRBD2 (7 bases). Germline V gene lookup returns CDR1 GTSNPN and CDR2 SVGIG (reference sequence). Trimming shortened V by 0 bases and J by 1 base, and 11 bases separated the two germline ends. The CDR3 runs 15 residues. CDR3 bases: TGTGCCTGGAGTGTGGGGGGGCGCCGCACAGATACGCAGTATTTT. This codes for CAWSVGGRRTDTQYF. The whole variable domain, filled in from reference TRBV30 and TRBJ2-3, reads SQTIHQWPATLVQPVGSPLSLECTVEGTSNPNLYWYRQAAGRGLQLLFYSVGIGQISSEVPQNLSASRPQDRQFILSSKKLLLSDSGFYLCAWSVGGRRTDTQYFGPGTRLTVL.

This chain joins TRBV6-1 and TRBJ2-5; possible D gene TRBD1, 6 bases. The CDR3 contains 11 residues. The germline V gene has CDR1 MNHNS and CDR2 SASEGT. V lost 7 bases and J lost 13, with 16 bases in between. The CDR3 reads CASTDSLRTYF. The CDR3 DNA sequence: TGTGCCAGCACGGACAGCCTCCGAACGTACTTC.

The rearrangement links TRBV15 to TRBJ2-7; perhaps TRBD2 as D (7 bases). The germline V gene encodes CDR1 LNHNV and CDR2 YYDKDF (reference sequence). V lost 2 bases to trimming and J lost 5 bases, with 16 bases between them. The CDR3 sequence is 15 residues long. In nucleotides, the CDR3 is TGTGCCACCAGCAGAAACCTCGGGGGGCGGGACGAGCAGTACTTC. Its protein is CATSRNLGGRDEQYF.

The chain links TRBV19 to TRBJ1-3; 7 bases map to TRBD1. With V trimmed by 8 bases and J by 0 bases, 10 bases remained unmatched. Germline-derived CDR1 and CDR2 are LNHDA and SQIVND (reference sequence). The CDR3 covers 16 residues. The DNA for the CDR3 is TGTGCCAGTTCTCAGGGACAGTTTCCCTCTGGAAACACCATATATTTT. Translation gives CASSQGQFPSGNTIYF.

The DNA for the CDR3 is TGTGCCAGCAGCCCCGGGGGGTTCGATGAGCAGTTCTTC. It is translated as CASSPGGFDEQFF. The chain uses TRBV5-6 and TRBJ2-1; 7 positions match TRBD2. The CDR3 has 13 residues. The germline V gene encodes CDR1 SGHDT and CDR2 YYEEEE. Germline trimming cut 4 bases from V and 8 bases from J; bases unmatched to any gene: 6.

As to this clone: The DNA is omitted, as the CDR3 cannot be located on it reliably, and the CDR3 follows TCRdb's listing. V usage is TRBV28 and J usage is TRBJ2-3; the D call in the table, TRBD2, was not verified against the DNA. The CDR3 comprises 14 residues, both ends counted. Germline assignment: CDR1 MDHEN and CDR2 SYDVKM. CDR3 sequence reads: CASSSSGLAGDGYF.

This clone has just a few counts. The genes are TRBV5-1 and TRBJ1-4; D unclear. CDR3 length: 15 residues. Trimming pared 5 bases from V and 0 bases from J, leaving 11 bases between. Germline lookup yields CDR1 SGHRS and CDR2 YFSETQ. The CDR3 DNA sequence: TGCGCCAGCAGGGGCAGCATTGCAACTAATGAAAAACTGTTTTTT. Its translation is CASRGSIATNEKLFF.